This entry describes one T cell receptor (beta chain). Exposed participants came across a COVID-19 case within 2 weeks before study entry. Original analysis: Counts of nucleated cells, estimated from reference gene primer amplification, were obtained. The protocol was immunoSEQ multiplex PCR, while the TCRdb copy is restricted to in-frame clones and leaves out a portion. Clonal size and the V and J genes are those of that table, whereas D and trimming came from the DNA. The sample has 250,000 to 350,000 clones; about nine tenths are singletons. This specimen belongs to a study of blood T cell repertoires in COVID-19. Study-wide background: COVID-19 samples, acute and convalescent, were from the United States, Italy and Spain. In each case, the material was cDNA or gDNA derived from T cells, B-cell-depleted T cells, or PBMCs.

V shed 7 bases, J shed 5 bases, and the junction held 12 bases outside the gene matches. The germline gives CDR1 MDHEN, CDR2 SYDVKM. The CDR3 consists of 15 residues. The sequence derives from a woman aged 45-65 years who had been exposed to COVID-19. Sequencing used PBMCs or T cells enriched from blood (not recorded which). This rearrangement joins TRBV28 to TRBJ2-5; 8 nucleotides match TRBD1. CDR3 nucleotide sequence: TGTGCCAGCACCCAACAGGGGGGAAGGGGCGAGACCCAGTACTTC. It codes for CASTQQGGRGETQYF.